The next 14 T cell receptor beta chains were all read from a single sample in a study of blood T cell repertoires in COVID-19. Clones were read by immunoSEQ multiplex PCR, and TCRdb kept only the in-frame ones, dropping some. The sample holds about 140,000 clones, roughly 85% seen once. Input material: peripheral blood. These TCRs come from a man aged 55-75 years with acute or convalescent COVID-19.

The CDR3 loop reads CASSLAWEGVASYEQYF. The CDR3 DNA reads as TGCGCCAGCAGCTTGGCCTGGGAGGGGGTGGCCTCCTACGAGCAGTACTTC. The chain carries TRBV5-1 and TRBJ2-7, with D tentatively TRBD2 (7 bases). CDR1 and CDR2 from the germline V gene are SGHRS and YFSETQ. Trimming shortened V by 0 bases and J by 0 bases, and 16 bases separated the two germline ends. The CDR3 consists of 17 residues.

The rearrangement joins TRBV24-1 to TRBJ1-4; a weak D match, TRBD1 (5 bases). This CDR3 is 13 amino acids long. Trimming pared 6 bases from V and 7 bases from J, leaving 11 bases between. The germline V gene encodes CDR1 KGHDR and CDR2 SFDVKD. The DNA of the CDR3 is TGTGCCACCAGTAATGGTGGGGCTGAAAAACTGTTTTTT. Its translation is CATSNGGAEKLFF.

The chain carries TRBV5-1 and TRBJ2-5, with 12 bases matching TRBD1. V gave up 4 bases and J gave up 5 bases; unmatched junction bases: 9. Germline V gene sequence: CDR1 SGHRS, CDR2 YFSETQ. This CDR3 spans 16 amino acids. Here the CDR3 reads CASSAPGQGARETQYF. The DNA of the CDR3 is TGCGCCAGCAGCGCCCCGGGACAGGGGGCACGCGAGACCCAGTACTTC.

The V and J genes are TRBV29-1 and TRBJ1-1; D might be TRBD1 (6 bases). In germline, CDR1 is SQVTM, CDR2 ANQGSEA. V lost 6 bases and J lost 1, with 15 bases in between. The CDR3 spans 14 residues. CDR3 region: CSVTTGTRNTEAFF. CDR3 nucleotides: TGCAGCGTCACTACCGGGACAAGGAACACTGAAGCTTTCTTT.

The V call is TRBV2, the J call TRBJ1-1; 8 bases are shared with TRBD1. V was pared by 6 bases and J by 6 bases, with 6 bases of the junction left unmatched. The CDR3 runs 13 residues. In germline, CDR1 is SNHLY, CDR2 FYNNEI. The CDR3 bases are TGTGCCAGCAGAGGACAGGGAGGCCCTGAAGCTTTCTTT. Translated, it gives CASRGQGGPEAFF.

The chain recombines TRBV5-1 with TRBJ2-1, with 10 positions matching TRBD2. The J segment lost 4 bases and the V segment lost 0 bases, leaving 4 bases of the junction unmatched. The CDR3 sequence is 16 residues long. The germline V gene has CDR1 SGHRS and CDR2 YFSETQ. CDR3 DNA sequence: TGCGCCAGCAGCTTGGTTAGGACTAGCGGATACAATGAGCAGTTCTTC. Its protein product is CASSLVRTSGYNEQFF.

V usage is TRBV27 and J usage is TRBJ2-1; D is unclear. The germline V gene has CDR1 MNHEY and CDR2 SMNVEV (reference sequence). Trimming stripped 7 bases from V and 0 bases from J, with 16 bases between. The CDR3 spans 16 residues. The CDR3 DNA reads TGTGCCAGCACCTCTAGGAGATCTACCTCCTACAATGAGCAGTTCTTC. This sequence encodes CASTSRRSTSYNEQFF.

The CDR3 spells CSVPGTAQLAKNIQYF. For the CDR3, the DNA is TGCAGCGTTCCCGGGACAGCACAACTAGCCAAAAACATTCAGTACTTC. This chain joins TRBV29-1 and TRBJ2-4; 7 nucleotides agree with TRBD1. The ends lost 5 bases at V and 0 bases at J; junction bases unmatched: 10. The germline V gene has CDR1 SQVTM and CDR2 ANQGSEA. The CDR3 is 16 residues long. Based on the CDR3 plus reference TRBV29-1 and TRBJ2-4, the full variable domain is SAVISQKPSRDICQRGTSLTIQCQVDSQVTMMFWYRQQPGQSLTLIATANQGSEATYESGFVIDKFPISRPNLTFSTLTVSNMSPEDSSIYLCSVPGTAQLAKNIQYFGAGTRLSVL.

The CDR3 bases are TGTGCCAGTAGTATTCAGGGCACCTACAATGAGCAGTTCTTC. Translating gives CASSIQGTYNEQFF. J is TRBJ2-1 and V is TRBV19; D possibly corresponds to TRBD1 (5 bases). V was cut by 3 bases and J by 2 bases, with 8 bases left in between. In germline, CDR1 is LNHDA, CDR2 SQIVND (reference sequence). CDR3 length: 14 amino acids.

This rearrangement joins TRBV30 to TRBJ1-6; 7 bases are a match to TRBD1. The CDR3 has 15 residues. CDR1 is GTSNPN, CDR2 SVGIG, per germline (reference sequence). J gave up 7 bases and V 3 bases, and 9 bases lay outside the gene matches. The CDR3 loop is CAWRGDRAINSPLHF. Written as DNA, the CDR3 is TGTGCCTGGAGGGGCGACAGGGCTATAAATTCACCCCTCCACTTT.

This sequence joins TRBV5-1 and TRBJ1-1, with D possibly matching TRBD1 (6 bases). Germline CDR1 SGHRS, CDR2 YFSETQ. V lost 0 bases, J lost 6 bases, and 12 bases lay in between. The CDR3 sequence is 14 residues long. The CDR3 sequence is CASSLDRAYAEAFF. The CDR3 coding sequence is TGCGCCAGCAGCTTGGACAGGGCTTACGCTGAAGCTTTCTTT.

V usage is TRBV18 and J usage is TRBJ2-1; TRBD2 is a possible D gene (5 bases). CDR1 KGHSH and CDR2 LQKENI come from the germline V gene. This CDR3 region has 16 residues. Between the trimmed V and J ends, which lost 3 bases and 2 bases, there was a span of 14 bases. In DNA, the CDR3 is TGTGCCAGCTCACCGCAAGCGGACCCAACCTACAATGAGCAGTTCTTC. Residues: CASSPQADPTYNEQFF.

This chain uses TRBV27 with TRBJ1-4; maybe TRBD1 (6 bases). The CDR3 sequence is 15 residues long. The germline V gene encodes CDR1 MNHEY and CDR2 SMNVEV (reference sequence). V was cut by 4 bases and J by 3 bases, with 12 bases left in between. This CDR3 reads CASSSTGRANEKLFF. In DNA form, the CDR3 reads TGTGCCAGCAGTTCAACAGGGCGGGCTAATGAAAAACTGTTTTTT.

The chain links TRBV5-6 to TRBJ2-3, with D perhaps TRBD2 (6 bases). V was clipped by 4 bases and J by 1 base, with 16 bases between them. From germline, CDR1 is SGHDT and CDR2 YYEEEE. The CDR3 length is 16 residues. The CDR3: CASSLPAGTRTDTQYF. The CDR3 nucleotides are TGTGCCAGCAGCCTGCCCGCCGGGACTCGCACAGATACGCAGTATTTT.